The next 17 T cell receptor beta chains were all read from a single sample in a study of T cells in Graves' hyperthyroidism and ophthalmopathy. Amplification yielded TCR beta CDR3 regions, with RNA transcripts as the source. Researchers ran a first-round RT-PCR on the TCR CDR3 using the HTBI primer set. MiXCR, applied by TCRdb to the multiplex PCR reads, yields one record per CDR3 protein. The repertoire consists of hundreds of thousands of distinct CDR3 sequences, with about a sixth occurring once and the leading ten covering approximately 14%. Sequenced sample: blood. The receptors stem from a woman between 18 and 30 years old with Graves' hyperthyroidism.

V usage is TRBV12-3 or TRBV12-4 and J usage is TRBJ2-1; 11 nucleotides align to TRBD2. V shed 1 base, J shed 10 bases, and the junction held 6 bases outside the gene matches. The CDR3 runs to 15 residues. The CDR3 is CASSLGGTSGLEQFF. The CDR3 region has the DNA TGTGCCAGCAGTTTAGGCGGGACTAGCGGTTTGGAGCAGTTCTTC.

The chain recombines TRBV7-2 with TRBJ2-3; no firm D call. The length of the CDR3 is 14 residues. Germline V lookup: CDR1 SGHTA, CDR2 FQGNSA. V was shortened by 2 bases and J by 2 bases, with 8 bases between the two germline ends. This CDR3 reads CASSLNYYTDTQYF. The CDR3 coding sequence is TGTGCCAGCAGCTTAAACTACTACACAGATACGCAGTATTTT.

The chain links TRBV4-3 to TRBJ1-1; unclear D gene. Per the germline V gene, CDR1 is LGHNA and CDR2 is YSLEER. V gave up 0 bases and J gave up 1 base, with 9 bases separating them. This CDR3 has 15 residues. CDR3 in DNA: TGCGCCAGCAGCCAAGATATACAGCCGAACACTGAAGCTTTCTTT. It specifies CASSQDIQPNTEAFF.

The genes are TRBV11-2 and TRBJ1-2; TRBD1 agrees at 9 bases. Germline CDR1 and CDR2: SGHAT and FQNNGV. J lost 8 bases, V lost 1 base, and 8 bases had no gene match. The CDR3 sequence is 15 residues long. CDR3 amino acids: CASSLGLRTGVGYTF. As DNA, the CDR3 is TGTGCCAGCAGCTTAGGTCTTCGGACAGGGGTCGGCTACACCTTC.

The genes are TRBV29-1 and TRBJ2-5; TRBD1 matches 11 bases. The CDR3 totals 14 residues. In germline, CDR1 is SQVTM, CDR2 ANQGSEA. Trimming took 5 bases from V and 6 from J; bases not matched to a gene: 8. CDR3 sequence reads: CSVRDRGVLKTQYF. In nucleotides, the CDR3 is TGCAGCGTTCGGGACAGGGGGGTTTTGAAGACCCAGTACTTC.

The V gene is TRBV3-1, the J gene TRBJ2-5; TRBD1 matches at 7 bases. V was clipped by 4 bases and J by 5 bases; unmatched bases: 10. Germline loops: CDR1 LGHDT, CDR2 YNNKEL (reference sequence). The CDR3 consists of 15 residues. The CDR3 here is CASSRPGQDWETQYF. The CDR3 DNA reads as TGTGCCAGCAGCCGCCCCGGACAGGACTGGGAGACCCAGTACTTC.

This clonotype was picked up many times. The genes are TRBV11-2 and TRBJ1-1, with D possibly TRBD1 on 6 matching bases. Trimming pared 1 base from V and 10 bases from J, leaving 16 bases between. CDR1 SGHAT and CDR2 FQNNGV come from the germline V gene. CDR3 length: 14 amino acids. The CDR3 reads CASSLVRGAEGAFF. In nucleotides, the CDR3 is TGTGCCAGCAGCTTAGTTCGGGGGGCAGAGGGAGCTTTCTTT.

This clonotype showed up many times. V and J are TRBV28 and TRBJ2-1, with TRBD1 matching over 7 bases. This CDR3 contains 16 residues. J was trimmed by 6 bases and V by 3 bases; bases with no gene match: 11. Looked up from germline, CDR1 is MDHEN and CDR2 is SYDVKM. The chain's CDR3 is CASSLSGTVVGNEQFF. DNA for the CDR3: TGTGCCAGCAGTTTGTCCGGGACAGTGGTAGGCAATGAGCAGTTCTTC.

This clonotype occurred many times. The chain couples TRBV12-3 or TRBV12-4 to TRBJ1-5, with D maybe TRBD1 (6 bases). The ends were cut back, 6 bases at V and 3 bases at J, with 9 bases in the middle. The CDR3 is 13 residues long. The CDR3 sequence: CASSRQVNQPQHF. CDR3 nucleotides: TGTGCCAGCAGCCGACAGGTCAATCAGCCCCAGCATTTT.

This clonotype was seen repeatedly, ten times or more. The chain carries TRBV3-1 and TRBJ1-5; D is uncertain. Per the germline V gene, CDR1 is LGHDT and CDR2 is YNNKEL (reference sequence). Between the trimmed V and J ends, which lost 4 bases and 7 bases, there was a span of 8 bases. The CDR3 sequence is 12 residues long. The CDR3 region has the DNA TGTGCCAGCAGCCGGCGAGGGCAGCCCCAGCATTTT. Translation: CASSRRGQPQHF.

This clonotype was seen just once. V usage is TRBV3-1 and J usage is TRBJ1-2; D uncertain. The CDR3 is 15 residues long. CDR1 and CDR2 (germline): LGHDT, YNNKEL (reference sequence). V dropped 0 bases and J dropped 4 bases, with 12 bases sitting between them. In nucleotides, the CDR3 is TGTGCCAGCAGCCAAGACCGTACCATGGGCTATGGCTACACCTTC. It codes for CASSQDRTMGYGYTF.

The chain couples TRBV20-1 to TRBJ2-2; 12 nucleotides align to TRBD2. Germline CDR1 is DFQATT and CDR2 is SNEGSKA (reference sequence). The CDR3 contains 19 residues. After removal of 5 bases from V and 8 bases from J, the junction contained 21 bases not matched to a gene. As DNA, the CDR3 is TGCAGTGCTTACCCTAGCGGGGGGGGCCCGTCTGCGTCTAAAGGGGAGCTGTTTTTT. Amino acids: CSAYPSGGGPSASKGELFF.

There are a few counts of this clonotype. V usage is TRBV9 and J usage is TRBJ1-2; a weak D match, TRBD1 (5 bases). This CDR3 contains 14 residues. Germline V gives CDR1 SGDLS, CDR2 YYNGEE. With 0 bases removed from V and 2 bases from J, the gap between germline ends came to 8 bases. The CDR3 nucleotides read TGTGCCAGCAGCGTAGATGACAGAAACTATGGCTACACCTTC. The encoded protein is CASSVDDRNYGYTF.

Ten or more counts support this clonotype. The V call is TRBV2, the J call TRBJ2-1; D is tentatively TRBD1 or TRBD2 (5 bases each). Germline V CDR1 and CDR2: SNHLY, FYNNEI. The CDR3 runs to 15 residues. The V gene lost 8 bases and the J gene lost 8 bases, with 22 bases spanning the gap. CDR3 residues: CASDHGDPRWDEQFF. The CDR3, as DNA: TGTGCCAGCGACCACGGGGACCCGAGGTGGGATGAGCAGTTCTTC.

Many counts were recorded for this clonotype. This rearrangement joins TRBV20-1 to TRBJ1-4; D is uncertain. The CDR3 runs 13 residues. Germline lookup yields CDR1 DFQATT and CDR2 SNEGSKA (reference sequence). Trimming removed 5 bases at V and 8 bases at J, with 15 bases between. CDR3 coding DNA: TGCAGTGCTCCTCGAGGTGGGGTGGAAAAACTGTTTTTT. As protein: CSAPRGGVEKLFF.

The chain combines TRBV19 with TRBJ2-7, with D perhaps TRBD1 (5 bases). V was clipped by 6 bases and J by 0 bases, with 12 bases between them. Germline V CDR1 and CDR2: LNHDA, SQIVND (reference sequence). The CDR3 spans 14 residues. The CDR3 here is CASRDRAPSYEQYF. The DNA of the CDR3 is TGTGCCAGTAGAGACAGAGCCCCCTCCTACGAGCAGTACTTC.

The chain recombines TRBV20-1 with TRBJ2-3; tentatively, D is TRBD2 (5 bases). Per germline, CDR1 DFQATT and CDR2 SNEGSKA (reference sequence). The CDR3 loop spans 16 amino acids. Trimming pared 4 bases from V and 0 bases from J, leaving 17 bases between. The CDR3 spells CSAIEGWQTSTDTQYF. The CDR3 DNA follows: TGCAGTGCTATAGAGGGATGGCAAACCAGCACAGATACGCAGTATTTT.